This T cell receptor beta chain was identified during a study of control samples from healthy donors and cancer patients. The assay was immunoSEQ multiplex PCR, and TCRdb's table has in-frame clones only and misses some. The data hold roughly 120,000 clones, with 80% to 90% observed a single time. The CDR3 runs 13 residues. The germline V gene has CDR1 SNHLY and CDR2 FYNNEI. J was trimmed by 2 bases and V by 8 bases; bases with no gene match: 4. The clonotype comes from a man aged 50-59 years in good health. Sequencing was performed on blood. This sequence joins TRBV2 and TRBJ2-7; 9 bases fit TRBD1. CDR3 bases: TGTGCCAGCCTCACAGGGGGCCCCTACGAGCAGTACTTC. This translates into CASLTGGPYEQYF.